This T cell receptor (beta chain) was captured in a study of cytomegalovirus exposure and HLA in healthy donors. PCR involved 60 Vbeta and 13 Jbeta primers. The data were produced by immunoSEQ multiplex PCR, yet TCRdb's version contains in-frame clones alone and is incomplete. Of about 160,000 clones in the sample, 80% were seen once. V shed 5 bases, J shed 7 bases, and the junction held 8 bases outside the gene matches. The CDR3 is 14 amino acids. Germline V gene data show CDR1 as SEHNR and CDR2 as FQNEAQ (reference sequence). Study conclusions and caveats: In a later analysis, TCR beta V- and J-gene trimming was associated with a missense DCLRE1C variant. The listing of roughly 160 TCR beta chains classed them as cytomegalovirus-associated.

Turning to this clone: As yet, its antigen is unknown.

The sample taken for sequencing was PBMCs. This sequence joins TRBV7-9 and TRBJ1-1; TRBD1 matches at 9 bases. The receptor was isolated from a man aged 30 to 39 in good health and CMV-seronegative. Written as DNA, the CDR3 is TGTGCCAGCAGCATAGGGACAGGGAAATTTGAAGCTTTCTTT. This encodes CASSIGTGKFEAFF.